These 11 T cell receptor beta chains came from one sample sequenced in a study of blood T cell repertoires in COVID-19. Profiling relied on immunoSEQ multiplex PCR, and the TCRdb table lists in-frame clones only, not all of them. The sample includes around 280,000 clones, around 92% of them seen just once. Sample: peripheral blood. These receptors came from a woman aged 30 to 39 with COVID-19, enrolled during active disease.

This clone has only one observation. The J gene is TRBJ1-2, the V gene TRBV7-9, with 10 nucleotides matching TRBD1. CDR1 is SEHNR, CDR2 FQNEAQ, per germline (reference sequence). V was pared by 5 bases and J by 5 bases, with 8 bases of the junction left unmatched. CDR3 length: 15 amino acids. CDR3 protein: CASSPRQGAGYGYTF. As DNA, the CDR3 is TGTGCCAGCAGCCCACGACAGGGGGCCGGGTATGGCTACACCTTC.

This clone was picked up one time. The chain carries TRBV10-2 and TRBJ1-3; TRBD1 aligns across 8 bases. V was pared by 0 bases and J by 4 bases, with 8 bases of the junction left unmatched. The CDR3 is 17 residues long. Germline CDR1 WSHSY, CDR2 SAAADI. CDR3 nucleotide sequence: TGCGCCAGCAGTGAGTCCCACGGACAGGGTAGGGGAAACACCATATATTTT. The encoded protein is CASSESHGQGRGNTIYF.

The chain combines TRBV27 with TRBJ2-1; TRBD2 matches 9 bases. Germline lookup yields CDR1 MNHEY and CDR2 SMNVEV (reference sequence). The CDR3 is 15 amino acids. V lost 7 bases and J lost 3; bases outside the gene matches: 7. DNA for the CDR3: TGTGCCAGCAAGGAGCGGGGGGCTCTCTACAATGAGCAGTTCTTC. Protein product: CASKERGALYNEQFF.

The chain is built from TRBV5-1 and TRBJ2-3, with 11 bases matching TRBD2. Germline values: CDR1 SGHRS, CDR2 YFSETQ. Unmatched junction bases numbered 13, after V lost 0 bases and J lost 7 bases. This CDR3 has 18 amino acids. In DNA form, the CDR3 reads TGCGCCAGCAGCTTGGTGCTAGCGGGGGGTCGAACCACTAATACGCAGTATTTT. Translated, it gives CASSLVLAGGRTTNTQYF.

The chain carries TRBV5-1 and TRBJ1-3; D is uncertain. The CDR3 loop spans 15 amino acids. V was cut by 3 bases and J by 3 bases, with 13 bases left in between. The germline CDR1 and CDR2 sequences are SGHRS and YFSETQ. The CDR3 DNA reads TGCGCCAGCAGCTCAAGTATTGGGCGTGGAAACACCATATATTTT. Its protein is CASSSSIGRGNTIYF.

As DNA, the CDR3 is TGCGCCAGCAGCCTCCGTCTGGGGCCCTACGAGCAGTACTTC. Translation: CASSLRLGPYEQYF. The chain has TRBV5-1 and TRBJ2-7; D is perhaps TRBD1 (5 bases). The germline gives CDR1 SGHRS, CDR2 YFSETQ. CDR3 length: 14 residues. Trimming shortened V by 4 bases and J by 2 bases, and 13 bases separated the two germline ends.

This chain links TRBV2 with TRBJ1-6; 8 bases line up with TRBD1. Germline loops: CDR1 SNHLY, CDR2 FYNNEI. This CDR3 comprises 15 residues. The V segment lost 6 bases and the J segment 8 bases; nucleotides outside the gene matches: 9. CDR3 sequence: CASRFTGTGDSPLHF. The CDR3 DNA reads TGTGCCAGCAGGTTTACCGGGACAGGAGATTCACCCCTCCACTTT.

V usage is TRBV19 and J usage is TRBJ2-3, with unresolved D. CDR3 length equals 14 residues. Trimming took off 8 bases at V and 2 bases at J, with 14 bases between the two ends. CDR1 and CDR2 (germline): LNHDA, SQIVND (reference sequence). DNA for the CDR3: TGTGCCAGTCGTACCGGGTTAGACACAGATACGCAGTATTTT. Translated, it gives CASRTGLDTDTQYF.

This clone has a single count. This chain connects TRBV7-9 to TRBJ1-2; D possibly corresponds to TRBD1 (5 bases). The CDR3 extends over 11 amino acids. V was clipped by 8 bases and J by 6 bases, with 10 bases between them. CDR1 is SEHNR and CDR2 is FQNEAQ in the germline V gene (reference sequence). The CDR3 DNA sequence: TGTGCCAGCTTATGGGGGGATGGCTACACCTTC. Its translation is CASLWGDGYTF.

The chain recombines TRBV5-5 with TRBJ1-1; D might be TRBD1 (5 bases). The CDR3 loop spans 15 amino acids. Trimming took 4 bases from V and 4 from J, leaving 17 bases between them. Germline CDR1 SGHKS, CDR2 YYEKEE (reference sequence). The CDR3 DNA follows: TGTGCCAGCAGCCTGAGGCCCTCCACAGGCACTGAAGCTTTCTTT. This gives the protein CASSLRPSTGTEAFF.

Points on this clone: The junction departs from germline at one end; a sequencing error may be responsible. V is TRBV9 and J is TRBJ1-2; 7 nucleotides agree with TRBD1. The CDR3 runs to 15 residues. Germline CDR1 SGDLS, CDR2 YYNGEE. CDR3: CASSVGDSQPPSPLF. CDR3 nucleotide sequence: TGTGCCAGCAGCGTGGGGGACAGCCAACCTCCAAGCCCCCTCTTC.